This T cell receptor (beta chain) was recorded in a study of Ad26.COV2.S vaccination and SARS-CoV-2 variants. In germline, CDR1 is SNHLY, CDR2 FYNNEI. CDR3 length equals 14 residues. The J segment lost 7 bases and the V segment lost 7 bases, leaving 5 bases of the junction unmatched. Regarding treatment: some 20 received Ad26.COV2.S at low or high dose, single or two shots; five or six received placebo; per-sample allocation not given. The investigators took samples on day 63 after the first vaccine or placebo injection. This clone was recorded at least ten times. Clones were read by immunoSEQ multiplex PCR, and TCRdb kept only the in-frame ones, dropping some. The sample has hundreds of thousands of clones, 80% to 90% seen once.

The source material was peripheral blood, sampled in a trial of Ad26.COV2.S vaccine versus placebo. The chain joins TRBV2 to TRBJ2-2; 11 nucleotides agree with TRBD1. The clonotype comes from a person aged 18-60 years who received the Ad26.COV2.S COVID-19 vaccine or a placebo. CDR3 loop: CASKRDRGDGELFF. The CDR3 DNA reads TGTGCCAGCAAGAGGGACAGGGGGGACGGGGAGCTGTTTTTT.